The following is a TCR beta chain sequence with its context. This clone's antigen is unknown. The sample holds no much larger clone one base away, and base qualities are not on file. CDR1 SGDLS and CDR2 YYNGEE were looked up in the germline V gene. A distance of 19 bases separates the germline ends of V and J, which lose 7 bases and 8 bases respectively. Spanning cysteine to phenylalanine, the CDR3 consists of 14 amino acids. Only the CDR3 region is kept as DNA, spanning 42 bases read in frame from base 1. The sample comes from a study of T cell repertoires in cytomegalovirus infection (dated by TCRdb to between 2017 and 2020). Some background on the complete study: Because public TCR beta signatures pointed to carriage of CMV infection together with the matching HLA type, the HLA type of each donor mattered for the analysis. Here is what the overall study found, with its caveats: Cumulative frequency of public TCR beta family members discriminated carriers of CMV infection plus the relevant HLA type in this cohort and an independent 352-donor cohort. In the ex vivo response, HLA-C-restricted CMV-specific TCR beta clonotypes were dominant, and in two of eight donors the single most frequent clonotype came from this HLA-C-restricted group.

The run used an Illumina HiSeq 1500. TCRdb reanalyzed the raw reads on its own, using fastp at Q25 for trimming and MiXCR for clone calling, and kept in-frame beta chains. Records with the same CDR3 protein are collapsed into one entry carrying the most frequent genes and DNA. Present in this sample are around 450,000 distinct CDR3 sequences, 11% of which were seen just once. The ten largest clones add up to 10% to 13% of the sample. The clonotype comes from a human donor in good health (CMV status not recorded). Some clones in this sample may be carry-over from other donors' samples. The chain was built from TRBV9 and TRBJ1-5; the D gene is perhaps TRBD1, from 5 matching bases. The sequenced sample consisted of PBMCs. The nucleotide sequence is TGTGCCAGCTCAGGGAGCAGTACAACGAAGCCCCAGCATTTT. This sequence encodes CASSGSSTTKPQHF.